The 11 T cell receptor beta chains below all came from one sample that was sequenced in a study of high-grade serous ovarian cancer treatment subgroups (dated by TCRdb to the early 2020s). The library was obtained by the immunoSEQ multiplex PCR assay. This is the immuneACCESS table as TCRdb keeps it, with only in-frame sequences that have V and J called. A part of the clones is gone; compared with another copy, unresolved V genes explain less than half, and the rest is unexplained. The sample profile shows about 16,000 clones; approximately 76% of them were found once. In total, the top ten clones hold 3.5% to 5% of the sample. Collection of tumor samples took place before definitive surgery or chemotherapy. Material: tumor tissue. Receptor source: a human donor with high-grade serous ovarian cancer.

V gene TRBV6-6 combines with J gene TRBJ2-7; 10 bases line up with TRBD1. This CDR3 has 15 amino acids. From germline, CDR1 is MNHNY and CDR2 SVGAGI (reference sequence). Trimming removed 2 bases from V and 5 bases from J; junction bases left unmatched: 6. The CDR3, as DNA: TGTGCCAGCAGTTACGAAGGGACAGGGGTACACGAGCAGTACTTC. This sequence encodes CASSYEGTGVHEQYF.

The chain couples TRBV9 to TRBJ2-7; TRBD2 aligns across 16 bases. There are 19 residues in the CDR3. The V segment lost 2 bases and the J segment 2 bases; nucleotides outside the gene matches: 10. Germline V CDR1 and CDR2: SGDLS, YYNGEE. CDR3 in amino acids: CASSVEGTSGGVPPYEQYF. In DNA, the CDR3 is TGTGCCAGCAGCGTCGAGGGGACTAGCGGGGGGGTCCCGCCCTACGAGCAGTACTTC. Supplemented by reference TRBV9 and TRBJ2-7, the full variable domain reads DSGVTQTPKHLITATGQRVTLRCSPRSGDLSVYWYQQSLDQGLQFLIQYYNGEERAKGNILERFSAQQFPDLHSELNLSSLELGDSALYFCASSVEGTSGGVPPYEQYFGPGTRLTVT.

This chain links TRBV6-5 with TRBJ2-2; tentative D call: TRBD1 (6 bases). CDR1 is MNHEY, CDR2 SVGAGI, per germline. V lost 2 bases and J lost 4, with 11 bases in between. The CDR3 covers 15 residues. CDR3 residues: CASSYGGRGTGELFF. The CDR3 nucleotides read TGTGCCAGCAGTTACGGGGGCAGGGGCACCGGGGAGCTGTTTTTT.

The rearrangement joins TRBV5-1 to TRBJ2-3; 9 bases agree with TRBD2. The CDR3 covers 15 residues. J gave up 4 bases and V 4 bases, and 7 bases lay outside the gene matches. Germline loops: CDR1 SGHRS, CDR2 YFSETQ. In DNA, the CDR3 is TGCGCCAGCAGCGGGGGCCCTAGCGGGGCAGATACGCAGTATTTT. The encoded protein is CASSGGPSGADTQYF. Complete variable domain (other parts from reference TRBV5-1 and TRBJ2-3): KAGVTQTPRYLIKTRGQQVTLSCSPISGHRSVSWYQQTPGQGLQFLFEYFSETQRNKGNFPGRFSGRQFSNSRSEMNVSTLELGDSALYLCASSGGPSGADTQYFGPGTRLTVL.

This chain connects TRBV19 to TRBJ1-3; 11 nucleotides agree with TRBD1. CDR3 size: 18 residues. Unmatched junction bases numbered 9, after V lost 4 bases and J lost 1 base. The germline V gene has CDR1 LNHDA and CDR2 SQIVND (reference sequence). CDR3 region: CASSTPPRDRGSGNTIYF. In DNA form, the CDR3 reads TGTGCCAGTAGTACCCCCCCCCGGGACAGGGGGTCTGGAAACACCATATATTTT.

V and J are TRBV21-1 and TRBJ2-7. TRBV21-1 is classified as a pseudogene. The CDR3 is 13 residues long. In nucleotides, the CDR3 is TGTGCCAGCGGGGGGCCAAGCTCCTACGAGCAGTACTTC. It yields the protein CASGGPSSYEQYF.

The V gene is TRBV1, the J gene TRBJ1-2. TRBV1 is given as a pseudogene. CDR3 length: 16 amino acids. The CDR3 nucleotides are TGCACCAGCAGCCAAGATGTACAAATGGCGAACTATGGCTACACCTTC. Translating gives CTSSQDVQMANYGYTF.

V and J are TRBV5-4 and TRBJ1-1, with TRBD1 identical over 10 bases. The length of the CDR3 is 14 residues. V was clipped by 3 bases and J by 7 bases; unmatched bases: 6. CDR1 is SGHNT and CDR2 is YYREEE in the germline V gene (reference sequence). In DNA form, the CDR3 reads TGTGCCAGCAGCTCGACAGGGGGCCGCGGTGAAGCTTTCTTT. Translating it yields CASSSTGGRGEAFF.

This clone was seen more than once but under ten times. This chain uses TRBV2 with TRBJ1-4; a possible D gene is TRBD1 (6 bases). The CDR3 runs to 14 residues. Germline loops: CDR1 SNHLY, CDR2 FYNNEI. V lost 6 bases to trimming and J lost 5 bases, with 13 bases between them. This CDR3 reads CASSAGRGNEKLFF. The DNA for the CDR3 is TGTGCCAGCAGCGCGGGTAGGGGGAATGAAAAACTGTTTTTT.

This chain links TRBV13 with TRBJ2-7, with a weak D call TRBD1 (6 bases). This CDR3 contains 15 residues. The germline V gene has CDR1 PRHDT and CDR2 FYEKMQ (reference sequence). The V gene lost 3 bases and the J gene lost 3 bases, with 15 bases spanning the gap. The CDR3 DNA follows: TGTGCCAGCAGCTTCGTGGGCCAGGGGAACTACGAGCAGTACTTC. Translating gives CASSFVGQGNYEQYF. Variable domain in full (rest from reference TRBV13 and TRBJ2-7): AAGVIQSPRHLIKEKRETATLKCYPIPRHDTVYWYQQGPGQDPQFLISFYEKMQSDKGSIPDRFSAQQFSDYHSELNMSSLELGDSALYFCASSFVGQGNYEQYFGPGTRLTVT.

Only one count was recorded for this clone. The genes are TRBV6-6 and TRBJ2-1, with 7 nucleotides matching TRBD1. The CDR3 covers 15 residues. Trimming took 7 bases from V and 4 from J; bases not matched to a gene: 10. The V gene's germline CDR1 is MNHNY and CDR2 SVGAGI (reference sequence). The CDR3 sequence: CASTNERGPYNEQFF. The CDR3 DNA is TGTGCCAGCACCAACGAGAGGGGGCCGTACAATGAGCAGTTCTTC.